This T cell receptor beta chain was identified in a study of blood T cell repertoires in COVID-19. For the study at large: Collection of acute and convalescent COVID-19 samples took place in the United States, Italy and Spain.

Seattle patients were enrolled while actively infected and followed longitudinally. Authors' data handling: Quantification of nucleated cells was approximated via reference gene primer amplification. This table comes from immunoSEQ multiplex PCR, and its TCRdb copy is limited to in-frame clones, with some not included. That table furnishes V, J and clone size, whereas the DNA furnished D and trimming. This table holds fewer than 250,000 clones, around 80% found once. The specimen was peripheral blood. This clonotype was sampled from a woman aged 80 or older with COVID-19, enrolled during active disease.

CDR3 DNA: TGTGCCAGCAGCTTGGGACAGGGGATCTCTGGAAACACCATATATTTT. Protein sequence: CASSLGQGISGNTIYF. The chain is built from TRBV5-8 and TRBJ1-3; 8 nucleotides align to TRBD1. After removal of 0 bases from V and 0 bases from J, the junction contained 2 bases not matched to a gene. The CDR3 loop spans 16 amino acids. CDR1 and CDR2 (germline): SGHTS, YDEGEE.